The present entry profiles one T cell receptor (beta chain) with its context. The antigen remains undetermined. These data are taken from a study of OX40 agonist ivuxolimab in advanced cancers. Using immunoSEQ multiplex PCR, the repertoire was profiled, and TCRdb retains in-frame clones only, with some absent. The sample holds 50,000 to 55,000 clones; 80% to 90% are singletons and the top ten take about 1.8%. Study-wide results and limits: Low normalized T-cell clonal expansion was also seen in some nonresponders.

The CDR3 is 15 residues long. Germline V gene data show CDR1 as SGHVS and CDR2 as FQNEAQ. V shed 5 bases and J shed 2 bases, with 13 bases lying between them. The J gene is TRBJ2-1, the V gene TRBV7-8; the D gene is possibly TRBD1 (6 bases). This material consisted of CD4+ or CD8+ T cells sorted from blood, taken in a trial of the OX40 agonist ivuxolimab. The TCR was taken from an adult with an advanced solid tumor such as melanoma, head and neck, liver or kidney cancer. The CDR3 nucleotides are TGTGCCAGCAGCGATGACAGGTGGACCTACAATGAGCAGTTCTTC. This sequence encodes CASSDDRWTYNEQFF.